Included here is one T cell receptor (beta chain) sequence, with context. Random hexamers served to reverse transcribe roughly 0.5 to 1 ug RNA. TCRdb redid the calling of the immunoSEQ multiplex PCR reads with MiXCR, one entry per CDR3 protein. The sample records about 190,000 distinct CDR3 sequences, almost 96% being singletons. The sample originates from a study of CD8 T cells in Susac syndrome. The germline gives CDR1 LGHDT, CDR2 YNNKEL (reference sequence). Trimming removed 0 bases from V and 4 bases from J, with 10 bases in between. The CDR3 runs 14 residues. This chain joins TRBV3-1 and TRBJ2-7, with D unresolved. Material: CD4+ T cells from PBMCs. The receptor was derived from a human donor with Susac syndrome. This chain's CDR3 is CASSQDLYPYEQYF. DNA of the CDR3: TGTGCCAGCAGCCAAGATCTTTACCCATACGAGCAGTACTTC.